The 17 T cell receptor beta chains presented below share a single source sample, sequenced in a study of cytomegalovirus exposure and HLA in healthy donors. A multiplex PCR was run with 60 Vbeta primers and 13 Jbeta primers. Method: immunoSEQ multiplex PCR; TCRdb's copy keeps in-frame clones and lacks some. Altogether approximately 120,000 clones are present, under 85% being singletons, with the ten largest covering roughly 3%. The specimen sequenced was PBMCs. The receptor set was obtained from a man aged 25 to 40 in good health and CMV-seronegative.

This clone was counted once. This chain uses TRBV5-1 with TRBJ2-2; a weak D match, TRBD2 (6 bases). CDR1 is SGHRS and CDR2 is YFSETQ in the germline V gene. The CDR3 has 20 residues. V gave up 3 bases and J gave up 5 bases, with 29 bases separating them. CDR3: CASSSGLLTGDVWSTGELFF. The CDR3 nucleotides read TGCGCCAGCAGCTCGGGGCTTTTGACGGGGGATGTGTGGTCGACCGGGGAGCTGTTTTTT.

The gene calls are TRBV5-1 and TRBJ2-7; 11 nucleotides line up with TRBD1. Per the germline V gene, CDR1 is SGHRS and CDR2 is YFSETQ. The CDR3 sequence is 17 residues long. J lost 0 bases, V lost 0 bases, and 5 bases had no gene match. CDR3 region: CASSLDPGTGGSYEQYF. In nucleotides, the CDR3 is TGCGCCAGCAGCTTGGATCCCGGGACAGGGGGCTCCTACGAGCAGTACTTC.

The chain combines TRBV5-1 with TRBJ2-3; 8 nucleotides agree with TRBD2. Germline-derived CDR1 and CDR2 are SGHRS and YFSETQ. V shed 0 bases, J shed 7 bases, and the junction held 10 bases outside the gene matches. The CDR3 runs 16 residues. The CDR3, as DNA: TGCGCCAGCAGCTTGGCCAGCGGGGGATCACACCATACGCAGTATTTT. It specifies CASSLASGGSHHTQYF. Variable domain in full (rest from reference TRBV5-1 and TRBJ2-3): KAGVTQTPRYLIKTRGQQVTLSCSPISGHRSVSWYQQTPGQGLQFLFEYFSETQRNKGNFPGRFSGRQFSNSRSEMNVSTLELGDSALYLCASSLASGGSHHTQYFGPGTRLTVL.

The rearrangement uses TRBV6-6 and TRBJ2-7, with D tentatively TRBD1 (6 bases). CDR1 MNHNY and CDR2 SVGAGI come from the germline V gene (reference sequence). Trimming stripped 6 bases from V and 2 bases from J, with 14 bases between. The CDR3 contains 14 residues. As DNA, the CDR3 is TGTGCCAGCAGATTCAGGGGAGAAACCTACGAGCAGTACTTC. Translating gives CASRFRGETYEQYF.

CDR3 sequence reads: CASSGLREGGEQYF. The DNA of the CDR3 is TGTGCCAGCAGTGGACTCAGGGAAGGGGGCGAGCAGTACTTC. The chain employs TRBV2 and TRBJ2-7; a possible D gene is TRBD1 (6 bases). Trimming took off 4 bases at V and 6 bases at J, with 16 bases between the two ends. The germline V gene encodes CDR1 SNHLY and CDR2 FYNNEI. The CDR3 has 14 amino acids.

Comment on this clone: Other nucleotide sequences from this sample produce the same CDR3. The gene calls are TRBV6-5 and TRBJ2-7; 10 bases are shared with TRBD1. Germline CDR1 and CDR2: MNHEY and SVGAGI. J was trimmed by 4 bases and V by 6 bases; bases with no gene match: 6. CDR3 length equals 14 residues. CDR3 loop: CASSLGQGRYEQYF. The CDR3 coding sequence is TGTGCCAGCAGCTTGGGACAGGGGAGATACGAGCAGTACTTC.

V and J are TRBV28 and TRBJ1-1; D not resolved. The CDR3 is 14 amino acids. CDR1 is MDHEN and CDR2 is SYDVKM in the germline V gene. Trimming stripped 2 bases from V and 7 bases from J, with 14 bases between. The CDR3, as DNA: TGTGCCAGCAGTTTAGGGCGACGGGAAATTGAAGCTTTCTTT. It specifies CASSLGRREIEAFF.

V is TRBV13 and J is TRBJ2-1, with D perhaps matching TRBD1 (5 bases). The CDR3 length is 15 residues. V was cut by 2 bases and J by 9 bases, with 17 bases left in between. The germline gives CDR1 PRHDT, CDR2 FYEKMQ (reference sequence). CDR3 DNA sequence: TGTGCCAGCAGCTTATCTGGGGCGTTTATCGGTGAGCAGTTCTTC. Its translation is CASSLSGAFIGEQFF.

The CDR3 DNA reads as TGTGCCAGCTCCCAGGGAGGGGCCTACGAGCAGTACTTC. Amino acids: CASSQGGAYEQYF. V usage is TRBV9 and J usage is TRBJ2-7, with TRBD2 matching over 7 bases. The germline CDR1 and CDR2 sequences are SGDLS and YYNGEE. This CDR3 has 13 residues. Losses at the gene ends were 7 bases for V and 2 bases for J; bases not matched to a gene: 6.

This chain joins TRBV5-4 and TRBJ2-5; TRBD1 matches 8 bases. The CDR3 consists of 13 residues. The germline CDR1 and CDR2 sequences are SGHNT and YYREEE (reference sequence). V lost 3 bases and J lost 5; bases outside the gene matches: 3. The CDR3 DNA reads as TGTGCCAGCAGCTACCAGGGGGCGGAGACCCAGTACTTC. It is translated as CASSYQGAETQYF.

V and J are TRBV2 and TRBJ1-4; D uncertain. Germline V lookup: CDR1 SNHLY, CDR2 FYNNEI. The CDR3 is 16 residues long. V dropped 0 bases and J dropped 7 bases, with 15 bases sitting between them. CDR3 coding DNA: TGTGCCAGCAGTGAAGCGAGGTTGGCCTCGGGTGAAAAACTGTTTTTT. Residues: CASSEARLASGEKLFF.

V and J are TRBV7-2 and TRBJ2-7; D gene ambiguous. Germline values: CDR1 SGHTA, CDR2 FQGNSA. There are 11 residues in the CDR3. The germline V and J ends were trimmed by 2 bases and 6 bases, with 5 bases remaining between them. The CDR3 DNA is TGTGCCAGCAGCTTACGGTCCGAGCAGTACTTC. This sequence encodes CASSLRSEQYF. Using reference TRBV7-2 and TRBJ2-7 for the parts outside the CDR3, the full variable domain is GAGVSQSPSNKVTEKGKDVELRCDPISGHTALYWYRQSLGQGLEFLIYFQGNSAPDKSGLPSDRFSAERTGGSVSTLTIQRTQQEDSAVYLCASSLRSEQYFGPGTRLTVT.

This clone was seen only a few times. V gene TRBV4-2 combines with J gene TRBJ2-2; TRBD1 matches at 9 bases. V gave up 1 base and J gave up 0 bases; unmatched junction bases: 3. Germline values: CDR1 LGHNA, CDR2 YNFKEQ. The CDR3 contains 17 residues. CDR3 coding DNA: TGTGCCAGCAGCCAAGGACAGGGGGGTACGAACACCGGGGAGCTGTTTTTT. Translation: CASSQGQGGTNTGELFF.

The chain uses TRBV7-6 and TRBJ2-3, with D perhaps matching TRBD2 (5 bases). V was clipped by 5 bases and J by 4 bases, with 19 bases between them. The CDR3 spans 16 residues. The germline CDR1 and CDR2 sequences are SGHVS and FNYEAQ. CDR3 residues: CASSDPRDKRPDTQYF. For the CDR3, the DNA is TGTGCCAGCAGCGACCCCCGGGATAAGAGGCCAGATACGCAGTATTTT.

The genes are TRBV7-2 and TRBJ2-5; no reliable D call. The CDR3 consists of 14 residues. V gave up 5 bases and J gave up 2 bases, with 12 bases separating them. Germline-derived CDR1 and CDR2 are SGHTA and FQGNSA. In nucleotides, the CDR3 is TGTGCCAGCAGCCCCGGGTATTTACAAGAGACCCAGTACTTC. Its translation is CASSPGYLQETQYF.

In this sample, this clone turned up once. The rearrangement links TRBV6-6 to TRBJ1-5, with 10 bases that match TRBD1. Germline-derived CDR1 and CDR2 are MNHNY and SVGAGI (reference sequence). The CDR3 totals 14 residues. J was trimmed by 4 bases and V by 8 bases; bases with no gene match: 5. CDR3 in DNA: TGTGCCAGCCAGGGACAGGGGCGTAATCAGCCCCAGCATTTT. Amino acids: CASQGQGRNQPQHF.

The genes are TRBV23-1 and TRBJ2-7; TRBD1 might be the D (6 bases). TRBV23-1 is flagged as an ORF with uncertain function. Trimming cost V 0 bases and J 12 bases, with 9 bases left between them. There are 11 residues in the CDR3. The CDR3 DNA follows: TGCGCCAGCAGTCAATCTACAGGGTGGTACTTC. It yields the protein CASSQSTGWYF.